The 17 T cell receptor beta chains below all came from one sample that was sequenced in a study of memory CD4+ T cells and cytomegalovirus serostatus. Single viable CD3+CD4+CD8-CD45RO+ cells were sorted as the memory CD4+ T cells. Assay: immunoSEQ multiplex PCR; the TCRdb copy retains only in-frame clones and omits some. The table shows about 52,000 clones, with 80% occurring only once. Sequencing was carried out using memory CD4+ T cells from blood. These receptors all stem from an adult in good health and CMV-seropositive.

The gene calls are TRBV29-1 and TRBJ2-2; D gene unclear. The V and J ends lost 4 bases and 4 bases respectively, with 13 bases between them. The CDR3 runs to 14 residues. Germline V gene lookup returns CDR1 SQVTM and CDR2 ANQGSEA. The CDR3 nucleotides read TGCAGCGTTGGGTATTCCCTGGGCACCGGGGAGCTGTTTTTT. This gives the protein CSVGYSLGTGELFF.

This clone turned up a few times. The chain carries TRBV6-5 and TRBJ2-7; maybe TRBD2 (7 bases). The length of the CDR3 is 11 residues. V lost 6 bases to trimming and J lost 11 bases, with 14 bases between them. Germline loops: CDR1 MNHEY, CDR2 SVGAGI. The CDR3 sequence is CASSEGGKKYF. For the CDR3, the DNA is TGTGCCAGCAGCGAGGGGGGGAAGAAGTACTTC.

This rearrangement joins TRBV4-3 to TRBJ2-2; no definite D call. The length of the CDR3 is 15 residues. Per germline, CDR1 LGHNA and CDR2 YSLEER. Trimming removed 4 bases from V and 6 bases from J, with 15 bases in between. CDR3 amino acids: CASSLGVGFAGELFF. Written as DNA, the CDR3 is TGCGCCAGCAGCCTAGGTGTGGGCTTCGCCGGGGAGCTGTTTTTT.

The chain couples TRBV11-3 to TRBJ2-3, with D possibly matching TRBD1 (6 bases). Between the trimmed V and J ends, which lost 5 bases and 2 bases, there was a span of 11 bases. CDR1 is SGHNT, CDR2 YENEEA, per germline. The length of the CDR3 is 14 residues. The CDR3 region is CASSPRGTTDTQYF. The CDR3 DNA is TGTGCCAGCAGCCCCAGGGGCACCACAGATACGCAGTATTTT.

The CDR3, as DNA: TGTGCCAGCAGCGATAAAAACAGGGGACCATACCACGAGCAGTACTTC. This gives the protein CASSDKNRGPYHEQYF. This chain uses TRBV21-1 with TRBJ2-7; TRBD1 is the table's D call, not checked against the DNA. TRBV21-1 corresponds to a pseudogene. The CDR3 is 16 residues long.

The chain employs TRBV7-2 and TRBJ2-7; D is ambiguous. V was cut by 2 bases and J by 3 bases, with 5 bases left in between. In germline, CDR1 is SGHTA, CDR2 FQGNSA. The CDR3 sequence is 12 residues long. CDR3 in amino acids: CASSLIGYEQYF. The DNA of the CDR3 is TGTGCCAGCAGCTTAATCGGCTACGAGCAGTACTTC.

This chain links TRBV7-9 with TRBJ1-1, with D uncertain. Germline CDR1 and CDR2: SEHNR and FQNEAQ (reference sequence). V was pared by 6 bases and J by 3 bases, with 11 bases between. The CDR3 is made up of 13 amino acids. CDR3 sequence reads: CASSSTAHTEAFF. The CDR3 coding sequence is TGTGCCAGCAGTTCCACAGCGCACACTGAAGCTTTCTTT.

The chain couples TRBV11-2 to TRBJ2-3, with 7 bases matching TRBD2. Germline V gene lookup returns CDR1 SGHAT and CDR2 FQNNGV. This CDR3 is 16 amino acids long. Germline trimming cut 1 base from V and 4 bases from J; bases unmatched to any gene: 8. The CDR3 DNA sequence: TGTGCCAGCAGCTTAGGCCCGGGAGGAGGGGCAGATACGCAGTATTTT. Amino acid sequence: CASSLGPGGGADTQYF.

CDR3 residues: CASTYRQGLDQPQHF. The CDR3 nucleotides read TGTGCCAGTACTTACCGACAGGGGCTTGATCAGCCCCAGCATTTT. This chain uses TRBV19 with TRBJ1-5, with 8 bases identical to TRBD1. V lost 7 bases, J lost 5 bases, and 10 bases stayed unmatched. CDR1 LNHDA and CDR2 SQIVND come from the germline V gene (reference sequence). The CDR3 covers 15 residues.

The chain joins TRBV7-2 to TRBJ2-5; 8 bases are shared with TRBD2. There are 14 residues in the CDR3. The germline V gene has CDR1 SGHTA and CDR2 FQGNSA. The J segment lost 3 bases and the V segment lost 1 base, leaving 1 base of the junction unmatched. The CDR3 DNA reads TGTGCCAGCAGCTTAGTCGGGGGGGAAGAGACCCAGTACTTC. Translation gives CASSLVGGEETQYF. Full variable domain (remainder filled in from reference TRBV7-2 and TRBJ2-5): GAGVSQSPSNKVTEKGKDVELRCDPISGHTALYWYRQSLGQGLEFLIYFQGNSAPDKSGLPSDRFSAERTGGSVSTLTIQRTQQEDSAVYLCASSLVGGEETQYFGPGTRLLVL.

The V call is TRBV20-1, the J call TRBJ1-5; no clear D gene. The V end lost 4 bases, the J end lost 6 bases, and 7 bases lay between the germline ends. Germline CDR1 is DFQATT and CDR2 is SNEGSKA (reference sequence). The CDR3 loop spans 11 amino acids. For the CDR3, the DNA is TGCAGTGCTATGTCGGGTCAGCCCCAGCATTTT. Protein product: CSAMSGQPQHF.

The V call is TRBV29-1, the J call TRBJ2-1; a weak D match, TRBD1 (6 bases). The CDR3 is 11 amino acids. Germline CDR1 is SQVTM and CDR2 is ANQGSEA. The V end was cut by 3 bases, the J end by 8 bases, with 8 bases between. The CDR3 sequence is CSVDRGHEQFF. CDR3 DNA: TGCAGCGTTGACAGGGGCCATGAGCAGTTCTTC.

The chain links TRBV18 to TRBJ2-7; 8 nucleotides agree with TRBD2. V dropped 4 bases and J dropped 0; count of bases not matched to a gene: 8. This CDR3 has 16 amino acids. Germline loops: CDR1 KGHSH, CDR2 LQKENI. CDR3 DNA sequence: TGTGCCAGCTCACAAGGAGTCAGCGGGAGCTCCTACGAGCAGTACTTC. It specifies CASSQGVSGSSYEQYF.

CDR3 region: CASSLDTGNYGYTF. CDR3 coding DNA: TGTGCCAGCAGCCTGGACACAGGGAACTATGGCTACACCTTC. The chain combines TRBV7-9 with TRBJ1-2; possible D gene TRBD1, 6 bases. This CDR3 has 14 residues. The germline CDR1 and CDR2 sequences are SEHNR and FQNEAQ (reference sequence). Deletions cut 5 bases from V and 2 bases from J, with 12 bases between.

The chain recombines TRBV5-1 with TRBJ1-1, with a weak D call TRBD1 (6 bases). Trimming took off 4 bases at V and 0 bases at J, with 10 bases between the two ends. The CDR3 length is 14 residues. Germline V gene sequence: CDR1 SGHRS, CDR2 YFSETQ. CDR3 nucleotide sequence: TGCGCCAGCAGCGCCGGGACAATGAACACTGAAGCTTTCTTT. Amino acids: CASSAGTMNTEAFF.

The J gene is TRBJ2-1, the V gene TRBV19, with 10 bases aligning to TRBD2. Looked up from germline, CDR1 is LNHDA and CDR2 is SQIVND (reference sequence). This CDR3 spans 14 amino acids. V dropped 6 bases and J dropped 9; count of bases not matched to a gene: 8. The CDR3 sequence: CASRSAGGPGEQFF. CDR3 sequence (DNA): TGTGCCAGTAGATCAGCGGGGGGGCCGGGTGAGCAGTTCTTC.

This clone was seen just once. The gene calls are TRBV29-1 and TRBJ2-7; D possibly matches TRBD1 or TRBD2 (6 bases each). Germline values: CDR1 SQVTM, CDR2 ANQGSEA. This CDR3 is 12 amino acids long. The germline V and J ends were trimmed by 7 bases and 0 bases, with 10 bases remaining between them. In DNA form, the CDR3 reads TGCAGCGGGGGGGACAACTCCTACGAGCAGTACTTC. Translated: CSGGDNSYEQYF.